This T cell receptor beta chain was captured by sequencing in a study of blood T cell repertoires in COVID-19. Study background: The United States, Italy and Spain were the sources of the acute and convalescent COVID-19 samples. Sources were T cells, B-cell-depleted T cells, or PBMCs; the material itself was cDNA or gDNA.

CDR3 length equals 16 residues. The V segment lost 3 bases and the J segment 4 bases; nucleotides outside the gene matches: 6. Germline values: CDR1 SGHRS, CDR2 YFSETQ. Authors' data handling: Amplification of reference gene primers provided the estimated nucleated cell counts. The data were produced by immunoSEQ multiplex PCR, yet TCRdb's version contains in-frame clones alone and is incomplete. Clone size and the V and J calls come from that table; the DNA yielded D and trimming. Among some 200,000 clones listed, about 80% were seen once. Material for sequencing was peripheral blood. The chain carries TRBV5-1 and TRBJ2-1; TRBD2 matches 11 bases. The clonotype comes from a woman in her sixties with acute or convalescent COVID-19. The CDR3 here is CASSYLAGGQYNEQFF. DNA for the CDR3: TGCGCCAGCAGCTACCTAGCGGGGGGACAGTACAATGAGCAGTTCTTC.